The text below deals with one T cell receptor (beta chain). This record belongs to a study of blood T cell repertoires in COVID-19. Repertoires were generated with immunoSEQ multiplex PCR, while TCRdb's copy carries only in-frame clones and drops some. The data show 130,000 or so clones, 81% seen once. Sequencing was carried out using peripheral blood. The receptor's source is a woman aged 60-75 years with active or convalescent COVID-19.

DNA for the CDR3: TGTGCCAGCAGCCAAAGGGAGAACTATAATTCACCCCTCCACTTT. This codes for CASSQRENYNSPLHF. The chain is built from TRBV3-1 (or the pseudogene TRBV3-2) and TRBJ1-6; D is uncertain. Germline V lookup: CDR1 LGHDT, CDR2 YNNKEL (reference sequence). Trimming removed 2 bases at V and 3 bases at J, with 8 bases between. This CDR3 is 15 amino acids long.